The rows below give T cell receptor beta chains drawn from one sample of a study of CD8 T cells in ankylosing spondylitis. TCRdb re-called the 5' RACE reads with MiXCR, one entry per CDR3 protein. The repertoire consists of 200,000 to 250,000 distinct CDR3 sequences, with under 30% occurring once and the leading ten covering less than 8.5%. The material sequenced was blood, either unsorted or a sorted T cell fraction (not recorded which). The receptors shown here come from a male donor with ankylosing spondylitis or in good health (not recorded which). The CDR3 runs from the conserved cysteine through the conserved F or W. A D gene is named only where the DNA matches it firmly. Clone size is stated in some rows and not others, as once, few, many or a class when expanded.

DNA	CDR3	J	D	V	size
TGCGCCAGCAGCTTGTCTAGCCCTCCTGTGGATGAGCAGTTCTTC	CASSLSSPPVDEQFF	TRBJ2-1	NA	TRBV5-1	few
TGCGCCAGCAGCCCCCATGGAGGGCGACTTAGAGAGACCCAGTACTTC	CASSPHGGRLRETQYF	TRBJ2-5	NA	TRBV5-1	few
TGTGCCAGCAACGGCAGGGGTCGTGCCACTGAAGCTTTCTTT	CASNGRGRATEAFF	TRBJ1-1	NA	TRBV6-6	many
TGCAGCGTTGCCCTTCTAGGGAACTACGAGCAGTACTTC	CSVALLGNYEQYF	TRBJ2-7	NA	TRBV29-1	NA
TGCAGCGGCAGCGGGAGATTAACAGATACGCAGTATTTT	CSGSGRLTDTQYF	TRBJ2-3	TRBD2	TRBV29-1	NA
TGCAGTGCTAGAGAGAGAACAGGGGGCGATCAGCCCCAGCATTTT	CSARERTGGDQPQHF	TRBJ1-5	TRBD1	TRBV20-1	NA
TGTGCCAGCAGCCGGTCCACCAGCCACACCGGGGAGCTGTTTTTT	CASSRSTSHTGELFF	TRBJ2-2	NA	TRBV7-2	NA
TGCAGTGCTAGACATTTGTACCAAGAGACCCAGTACTTC	CSARHLYQETQYF	TRBJ2-5	NA	TRBV20-1	NA
TGTGCCAGCAGCGCCGTTCGGGATACGCAGTATTTT	CASSAVRDTQYF	TRBJ2-3	NA	TRBV7-6	once
TGCGCCAGCAGCTTGGCCGTCGGAGGGGGCGTAGATACGCAGTATTTT	CASSLAVGGGVDTQYF	TRBJ2-3	NA	TRBV5-1	many
TGCAGTGCTTCGATGGGGGGATCCTATAATTCACCCCTCCACTTT	CSASMGGSYNSPLHF	TRBJ1-6	NA	TRBV20-1	many
TGCAGCGTTGAAGCGGGACAAGTGGATACGCAGTATTTT	CSVEAGQVDTQYF	TRBJ2-3	NA	TRBV29-1	many
TGTGCCAGCAGTCCAAGGTGGGGCGTTGAAGCTTTCTTT	CASSPRWGVEAFF	TRBJ1-1	NA	TRBV12-3/TRBV12-4	NA
TGCAGCGTTGGTGGACAGGGGCGGACCTCCTACGAGCAGTACTTC	CSVGGQGRTSYEQYF	TRBJ2-7	TRBD1	TRBV29-1	many
TGCAGTGCTAGAGATCTCGCGGGAACGTACAATGAGCAGTTCTTC	CSARDLAGTYNEQFF	TRBJ2-1	NA	TRBV20-1	many
TGTGCCAGCAGCTGGGGGACAAGAGAGACCCAGTACTTC	CASSWGTRETQYF	TRBJ2-5	NA	TRBV7-9	many
TGCAGCGTTTTGACAGGGGGCGTGGGAGAGACCCAGTACTTC	CSVLTGGVGETQYF	TRBJ2-5	TRBD1	TRBV29-1	NA
TGTGCCAGCAGGGACCAATATGGGGGAGGCAATGAGCAGTTCTTC	CASRDQYGGGNEQFF	TRBJ2-1	NA	TRBV6-1	many
TGCAGTGCTAGACCTTCCGGGACAAGAAATTCACCCCTCCACTTT	CSARPSGTRNSPLHF	TRBJ1-6	NA	TRBV20-1	NA
TGCGCCAGCAGAATCCGACAGAAAGAGACCCAGTACTTC	CASRIRQKETQYF	TRBJ2-5	NA	TRBV5-1	NA
TGCAGTGCTCATGCAGCGGTCGCCGGATTCGAGCAGTACTTC	CSAHAAVAGFEQYF	TRBJ2-7	NA	TRBV20-1	few
TGCGCCAACCACGATCCCGGGACTAGGTTGGGCGAGCAGTTCTTC	CANHDPGTRLGEQFF	TRBJ2-1	TRBD2	TRBV5-1	many
TGTGCCATCAAGGGGACTAGCACAGATACGCAGTATTTT	CAIKGTSTDTQYF	TRBJ2-3	NA	TRBV10-3	NA
TGTGCCACCAGCAGAGAGAGGGGCTATAATTCACCCCTCCACTTT	CATSRERGYNSPLHF	TRBJ1-6	NA	TRBV15	NA
TGCAGCGTTGAAACCCTCACAGATACGCAGTATTTT	CSVETLTDTQYF	TRBJ2-3	NA	TRBV29-1	NA
TGCGCCAGCAGTGGAACTAGCGGGAGTATTGAGCAGTTCTTC	CASSGTSGSIEQFF	TRBJ2-1	TRBD2	TRBV10-2	many
TGTGCCAGCAGCTTAGAGACAGGAGGGAATGAAAAACTGTTTTTT	CASSLETGGNEKLFF	TRBJ1-4	NA	TRBV7-6	NA
TGTGCCAGCAGCTTAACAGGGTCGGGCAATCAGCCCCAGCATTTT	CASSLTGSGNQPQHF	TRBJ1-5	NA	TRBV7-3	few
TGTGCCATCGGTCGACTAGCGGGGGTATCCTACGAGCAGTACTTC	CAIGRLAGVSYEQYF	TRBJ2-7	TRBD2	TRBV10-3	many
TGTGCCAGCAGTTACTCGGACAGTTCAAAGCAGCCCCAGCATTTT	CASSYSDSSKQPQHF	TRBJ1-5	NA	TRBV6-2/TRBV6-3	many
TGCAGTGCGGATAGCGGGAGCTCCTACAATGAGCAGTTCTTC	CSADSGSSYNEQFF	TRBJ2-1	TRBD2	TRBV20-1	NA
TGTGCCAGCAGCCAAATGGCGACAGGGGTAGGTGAGCAGTTCTTC	CASSQMATGVGEQFF	TRBJ2-1	TRBD1	TRBV4-2	many
TGCGCCAGCAGTGAGTCGGGACAGGGAACGGATACGCAGTATTTT	CASSESGQGTDTQYF	TRBJ2-3	TRBD1	TRBV10-1	NA
TGTGCCAGCAGCGCTCAGGGGCAATGGGACACTGAAGCTTTCTTT	CASSAQGQWDTEAFF	TRBJ1-1	NA	TRBV4-2	few
TGTGCCAGCAGCGTAGGCCAGGGAAGATACAATGAGCAGTTCTTC	CASSVGQGRYNEQFF	TRBJ2-1	NA	TRBV9	few
TGTGCCATCAGTGGGACGGGACGGGCATCCTACGAGCAGTACTTC	CAISGTGRASYEQYF	TRBJ2-7	NA	TRBV10-3	many
TGCAGCGTTGAATCGGGCACAGATACGCAGTATTTT	CSVESGTDTQYF	TRBJ2-3	NA	TRBV29-1	many
TGCGCCAGCAGCCAAGATCCCGCTAGCGGGAAGGGAGATACGCAGTATTTT	CASSQDPASGKGDTQYF	TRBJ2-3	TRBD2	TRBV4-1	many
TGTGCCAGCAGCCCCACCGGACAGGGTGCGTACGAGCAGTACTTC	CASSPTGQGAYEQYF	TRBJ2-7	TRBD1	TRBV7-2	NA
TGTGCCAGCAGCGTAGAGGCTAACCAAGAGACCCAGTACTTC	CASSVEANQETQYF	TRBJ2-5	NA	TRBV9	many
TGCAGCGTTCCCCCCGGGGGGGGGGCAAGATTGGATACGCAGTATTTT	CSVPPGGGARLDTQYF	TRBJ2-3	TRBD2	TRBV29-1	many
TGTGCCAGCAGCCGGGACTTGGGCCAGCCCCAGCATTTT	CASSRDLGQPQHF	TRBJ1-5	NA	TRBV12-3/TRBV12-4	many
TGTGCCAGCAGTCGCGGACCTAGCCAAGAGACCCAGTACTTC	CASSRGPSQETQYF	TRBJ2-5	NA	TRBV6-2/TRBV6-3	many
TGTGCCATCAGTGAGTCGCAGGCAGGAGGGGAGACCCAGTACTTC	CAISESQAGGETQYF	TRBJ2-5	NA	TRBV10-3	many
TGTGCCAGCAGTTTCGGGAAGGGACAGAGAAACTATGGCTACACCTTC	CASSFGKGQRNYGYTF	TRBJ1-2	TRBD1	TRBV25-1	many
TGTGCCACACAGTTGGCCGGGGAAAACATTCAGTACTTC	CATQLAGENIQYF	TRBJ2-4	NA	TRBV6-2/TRBV6-3	NA
TGTGCCAGCAGCTTAGGGACTAGAAAAACCGGGGAGCTGTTTTTT	CASSLGTRKTGELFF	TRBJ2-2	TRBD2	TRBV11-1	NA
TGTGCCAGCAGTTTAGCCTGGCCAGGGAGGTCCCCTCATCTCTTC	CASSLAWPGRSPHLF	TRBJ2-7	NA	TRBV12-3/TRBV12-4	many
TGTGCCAGTCTCGGAGAGCGAGGAGGCTATGGCTACACCTTC	CASLGERGGYGYTF	TRBJ1-2	NA	TRBV2	many
TGTGCCAGCATCTTTCCCCCGGACAGAAGCCCAGATACGCAGTATTTT	CASIFPPDRSPDTQYF	TRBJ2-3	NA	TRBV28	many
TGTGCCAGCTCACGGAGCGGGCAGGGAGGTTCACCCCTCCACTTT	CASSRSGQGGSPLHF	TRBJ1-6	NA	TRBV18	many